The clone carrying this TCR beta chain was counted ten times or more. This sample stems from a study of T cells in Graves' hyperthyroidism and ophthalmopathy. For the study at large: Peripheral blood was obtained at initial diagnosis, preceding any treatment.

Amplified regions were TCR beta CDR3 sequences from RNA transcripts. A set of HTBI primers served as the primers for a first-round RT-PCR of the TCR CDR3. From the multiplex PCR reads, TCRdb called clonotypes with MiXCR, one entry per CDR3 protein. Of 380,000 or so distinct CDR3 sequences in the sample, approximately 15% were seen once. The CDR3 covers 17 residues. V shed 3 bases and J shed 3 bases, with 24 bases lying between them. Germline V lookup: CDR1 DFQATT, CDR2 SNEGSKA (reference sequence). The V call is TRBV20-1, the J call TRBJ2-7; perhaps TRBD1 as D (5 bases). This receptor was identified in a man under 40 with Graves' hyperthyroidism that later progressed to Graves' ophthalmopathy. The sequencing input was blood. CDR3 DNA: TGCAGTGCTAGGACACGTCCAACGGACACCCCAGTCTACGAGCAGTACTTC. Residues: CSARTRPTDTPVYEQYF.